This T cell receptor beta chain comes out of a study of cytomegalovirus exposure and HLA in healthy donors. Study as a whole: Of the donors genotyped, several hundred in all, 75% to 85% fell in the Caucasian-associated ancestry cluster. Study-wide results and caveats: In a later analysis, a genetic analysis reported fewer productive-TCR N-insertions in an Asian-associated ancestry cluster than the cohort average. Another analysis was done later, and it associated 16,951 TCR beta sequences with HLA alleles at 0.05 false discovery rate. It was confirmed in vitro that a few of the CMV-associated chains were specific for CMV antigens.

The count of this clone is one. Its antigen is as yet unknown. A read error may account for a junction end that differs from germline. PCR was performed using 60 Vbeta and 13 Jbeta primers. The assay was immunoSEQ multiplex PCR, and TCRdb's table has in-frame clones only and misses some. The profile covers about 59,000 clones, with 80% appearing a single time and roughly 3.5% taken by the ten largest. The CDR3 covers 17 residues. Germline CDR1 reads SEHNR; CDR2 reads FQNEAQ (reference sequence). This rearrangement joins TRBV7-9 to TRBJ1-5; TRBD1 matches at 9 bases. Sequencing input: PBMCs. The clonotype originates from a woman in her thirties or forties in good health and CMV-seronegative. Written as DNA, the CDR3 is TGTTCCAGCAGCCTAGGACAGGGGAGTGGTGGGAATCAGCCCCAGCATTTT. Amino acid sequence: CSSSLGQGSGGNQPQHF. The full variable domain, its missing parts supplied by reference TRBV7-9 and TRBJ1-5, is DTGVSQNPRHKITKRGQNVTFRCDPISEHNRLYWYRQTLGQGPEFLTYFQNEAQLEKSRLLSDRFSAERPKGSFSTLEIQRTEQGDSAMYLCSSSLGQGSGGNQPQHFGDGTRLSIL.